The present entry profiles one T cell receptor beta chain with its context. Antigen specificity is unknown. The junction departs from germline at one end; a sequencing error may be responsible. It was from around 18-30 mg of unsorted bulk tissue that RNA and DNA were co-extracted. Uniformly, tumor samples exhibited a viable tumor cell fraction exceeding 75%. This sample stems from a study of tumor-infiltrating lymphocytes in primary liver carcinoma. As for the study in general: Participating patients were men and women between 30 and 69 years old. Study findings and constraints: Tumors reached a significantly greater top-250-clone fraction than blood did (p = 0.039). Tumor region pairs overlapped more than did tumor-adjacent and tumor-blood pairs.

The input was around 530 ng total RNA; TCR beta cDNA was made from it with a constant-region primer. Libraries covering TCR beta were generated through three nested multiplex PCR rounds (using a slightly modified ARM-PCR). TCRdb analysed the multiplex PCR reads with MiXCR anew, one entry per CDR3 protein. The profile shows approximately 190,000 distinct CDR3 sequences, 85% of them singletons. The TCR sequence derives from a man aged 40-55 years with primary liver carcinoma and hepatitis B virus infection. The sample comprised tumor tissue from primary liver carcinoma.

CDR3 DNA sequence: TGTGCCAGCAGCTTCGGCCTTAACACAGATACGCAGTATTTT. Residues: CASSFGLNTDTQYF. V and J are TRBV5-1 and TRBJ2-3; D not resolved. CDR3 length: 14 residues. Germline V CDR1 and CDR2: SGHRS, YFSETQ.